The next 7 T cell receptor beta chains were all read from a single sample in a study of OX40 agonist ivuxolimab in advanced cancers. Measured with immunoSEQ multiplex PCR; TCRdb has only the in-frame clones, and not every one. The data contain about 100,000 clones, 75% to 90% of them singletons. This specimen consisted of CD4+ or CD8+ T cells sorted from blood, obtained in a trial of the OX40 agonist ivuxolimab. These receptors were collected from an adult with an advanced solid tumor such as melanoma, head and neck, liver or kidney cancer.

The chain uses TRBV7-9 and TRBJ2-6; D gene uncertain. This CDR3 is 15 amino acids long. The germline gives CDR1 SEHNR, CDR2 FQNEAQ (reference sequence). V lost 5 bases, J lost 2 bases, and 10 bases lay in between. The CDR3 coding sequence is TGTGCCAGCAGCCCAGAGACCGCTGGGGCCAACGTCCTGACTTTC. This gives the protein CASSPETAGANVLTF.

The chain recombines TRBV28 with TRBJ2-1; 10 bases fit TRBD1. The V and J ends lost 8 bases and 4 bases, in that order; junction bases with no gene match: 2. The CDR3 spans 13 residues. CDR1 is MDHEN, CDR2 SYDVKM, per germline. CDR3 DNA: TGTGCCAGCCGGGACAGGGGTTACAATGAGCAGTTCTTC. Translating it yields CASRDRGYNEQFF.

This chain connects TRBV19 to TRBJ2-1, with D perhaps matching TRBD1 (6 bases). CDR1 and CDR2 from the germline V gene are LNHDA and SQIVND (reference sequence). The V end was cut by 4 bases, the J end by 4 bases, with 17 bases between. The CDR3 has 16 amino acids. The CDR3 nucleotides are TGTGCCAGTAGTAAAGAACAGGGTCACGGGTACAATGAGCAGTTCTTC. Its protein is CASSKEQGHGYNEQFF.

A few counts support this clone. The chain employs TRBV14 and TRBJ2-7; D is undetermined. The CDR3 runs to 12 residues. Germline-derived CDR1 and CDR2 are SGHDN and FVKESK. Trimming took 4 bases from V and 5 from J, leaving 9 bases between them. CDR3: CASSPTRHEQYF. The CDR3 region has the DNA TGTGCCAGCAGCCCAACCAGGCACGAGCAGTACTTC.

This sequence joins TRBV19 and TRBJ2-5; D might be TRBD1 or TRBD2, each matching 5 bases. V was shortened by 3 bases and J by 2 bases, with 13 bases between the two germline ends. Germline-derived CDR1 and CDR2 are LNHDA and SQIVND (reference sequence). The CDR3 is 15 residues long. The CDR3 protein is CASSIKRGPQETQYF. The CDR3 DNA follows: TGTGCCAGTAGTATCAAACGGGGCCCACAAGAGACCCAGTACTTC.

The chain links TRBV27 to TRBJ2-1; 9 nucleotides line up with TRBD2. The length of the CDR3 is 19 residues. Germline V lookup: CDR1 MNHEY, CDR2 SMNVEV (reference sequence). Trimming cost V 4 bases and J 0 bases; bases outside gene matches: 13. CDR3 loop: CASSSRGRLAASSYNEQFF. CDR3 sequence (DNA): TGTGCCAGCAGTTCTAGAGGGCGACTAGCGGCTAGCTCCTACAATGAGCAGTTCTTC.

The chain recombines TRBV2 with TRBJ2-1, with 13 positions matching TRBD2. The length of the CDR3 is 19 residues. CDR1 is SNHLY and CDR2 is FYNNEI in the germline V gene. The junction had 11 bases not matched to a gene; V was cut back by 6 bases and J by 0 bases. The CDR3 region has the DNA TGTGCCAGCAGCGGTTCGGGACTAGCGGGATTTGGCTCCTACAATGAGCAGTTCTTC. It encodes CASSGSGLAGFGSYNEQFF.